These 25 T cell receptor beta chains were sequenced from one sample in a study of human T cells and chemical hapten exposure (dated by TCRdb to the early 2020s). Library preparation employed RACE. The reads were generated on a NextSeq 500. TCRdb took the public reads, trimmed them with fastp at Q25, ran MiXCR for clone calling and kept in-frame beta chains. Records with the same CDR3 protein are collapsed into one entry carrying the most frequent genes and DNA. In all, the sample holds around 350,000 distinct CDR3 sequences, and around 5.5% of those were seen once. Around 8% of the sample belongs to the ten largest clones. Reading the label with the study, this specimen's time point is: pre-sensitization, week 0. The meaning of the sample's treatment or condition label: therapeutic diphenylcyclopropenone sensitization with weekly scalp DPC. The sequenced sample was whole blood, obtained in connection with sensitization to the hapten diphenylcyclopropenone (DPC). The receptors were sampled from a woman under 30 with alopecia areata. Some clones in this sample may be carry-over from other donors' samples.

This clonotype was picked up many times. The chain couples TRBV12-3 or TRBV12-4 to TRBJ1-2; D gene unclear. This CDR3 spans 14 amino acids. V lost 6 bases and J 4 bases, leaving 15 bases between the germline ends. CDR3 protein: CASRTGKGAYGYTF. The CDR3 DNA is TGTGCCAGCAGAACTGGCAAGGGAGCCTATGGCTACACCTTC.

This clonotype was counted many times. The V call is TRBV7-9, the J call TRBJ1-1; the D gene is possibly TRBD1 (6 bases). Germline V gene lookup returns CDR1 SEHNR and CDR2 FQNEAQ (reference sequence). CDR3 length: 18 residues. Trimming shortened V by 4 bases and J by 5 bases, and 26 bases separated the two germline ends. CDR3 nucleotide sequence: TGTGCCAGCAGCTCGTTACCCAGGGGATTCGCGCGTTATACTGAAGCTTTCTTT. It yields the protein CASSSLPRGFARYTEAFF.

The chain is built from TRBV6-5 and TRBJ1-3; D might be TRBD1 (5 bases). This CDR3 region has 15 residues. Germline loops: CDR1 MNHEY, CDR2 SVGAGI. With 7 bases removed from V and 0 bases from J, the gap between germline ends came to 13 bases. This CDR3 reads CASTARGASGNTIYF. The CDR3 bases are TGTGCCAGCACCGCCCGAGGGGCCTCTGGAAACACCATATATTTT.

In its sample, this clonotype was seen a few times. The rearrangement joins TRBV7-3 to TRBJ2-5; 13 bases fit TRBD2. Germline CDR1 SGHTA, CDR2 FQGTGA. The length of the CDR3 is 18 residues. Trimming took 4 bases from V and 3 from J; bases not matched to a gene: 11. The CDR3 region has the DNA TGTGCCAGCAGCTCCGCCACGGGGACTAGCGGGGTTGAAGAGACCCAGTACTTC. Amino acids: CASSSATGTSGVEETQYF.

The chain carries TRBV7-6 and TRBJ2-7; tentatively, D is TRBD2 (6 bases). Germline CDR1 is SGHVS and CDR2 is FNYEAQ. Deletions cut 3 bases from V and 5 bases from J, with 14 bases between. The CDR3 has 14 residues. Here the CDR3 reads CASSFTPGGDEQYF. CDR3 bases: TGTGCCAGCAGCTTTACTCCAGGCGGGGACGAGCAGTACTTC.

This clonotype was picked up many times. The chain employs TRBV20-1 and TRBJ2-5, with 11 bases fitting TRBD2. Germline CDR1 DFQATT, CDR2 SNEGSKA (reference sequence). The CDR3 is 15 residues long. The trim removed 1 base at V and 0 bases at J, leaving 1 base unmatched. CDR3 coding DNA: TGCAGTGCTAGAGTAGCGGGAGGGTACCAAGAGACCCAGTACTTC. Amino acid sequence: CSARVAGGYQETQYF.

This clonotype was seen repeatedly, ten times or more. This chain links TRBV7-2 with TRBJ2-7; 9 bases fit TRBD1. With V trimmed by 5 bases and J by 8 bases, 7 bases remained unmatched. Germline CDR1 and CDR2: SGHTA and FQGNSA. The CDR3 loop spans 13 amino acids. The CDR3 nucleotides read TGTGCCAGCAGCCTAGGGGACAGGGTGAAGCAGTACTTC. Encoded protein: CASSLGDRVKQYF.

In its sample, this clonotype was seen many times. The rearrangement joins TRBV12-3 or TRBV12-4 to TRBJ2-4, with D possibly matching TRBD1 (5 bases). This CDR3 region has 15 residues. With 5 bases removed from V and 5 bases from J, the gap between germline ends came to 16 bases. CDR3 residues: CASSIRLGPENIQYF. The CDR3 coding sequence is TGTGCCAGCAGTATAAGATTGGGGCCTGAAAACATTCAGTACTTC.

The J gene is TRBJ1-1, the V gene TRBV6-5; D is uncertain. V was shortened by 2 bases and J by 4 bases, with 14 bases between the two germline ends. Germline V gene sequence: CDR1 MNHEY, CDR2 SVGAGI. The CDR3 extends over 15 amino acids. As DNA, the CDR3 is TGTGCCAGCAGTTACGAAGGCCGGGCGGGCACTGAAGCTTTCTTT. This codes for CASSYEGRAGTEAFF.

V gene TRBV5-1 combines with J gene TRBJ1-1, with TRBD1 matching over 8 bases. This CDR3 spans 17 amino acids. V lost 2 bases to trimming and J lost 2 bases; unmatched junction nucleotides: 11. Germline V gene sequence: CDR1 SGHRS, CDR2 YFSETQ. CDR3 amino acids: CASSFPGQGGQNTEAFF. As DNA, the CDR3 is TGCGCCAGCAGCTTCCCCGGACAGGGAGGGCAAAACACTGAAGCTTTCTTT. The complete variable domain, with remaining parts taken from reference TRBV5-1 and TRBJ1-1, reads KAGVTQTPRYLIKTRGQQVTLSCSPISGHRSVSWYQQTPGQGLQFLFEYFSETQRNKGNFPGRFSGRQFSNSRSEMNVSTLELGDSALYLCASSFPGQGGQNTEAFFGQGTRLTVV.

The V call is TRBV6-6, the J call TRBJ1-5, with D tentatively TRBD1 (5 bases). The CDR3 is 18 residues long. Germline values: CDR1 MNHNY, CDR2 SVGAGI (reference sequence). Trimming removed 5 bases at V and 5 bases at J, with 25 bases between. DNA of the CDR3: TGTGCCAGCAGTCGATCCCCATCCAGGGAACCTTACCATCAGCCCCAGCATTTT. Protein product: CASSRSPSREPYHQPQHF.

This clonotype was picked up many times. V usage is TRBV2 and J usage is TRBJ2-3; no reliable D call. Germline CDR1 is SNHLY and CDR2 is FYNNEI. Trimming stripped 7 bases from V and 3 bases from J, with 17 bases between. CDR3 length equals 15 residues. CDR3 protein: CASIAYPRVTDTQYF. In DNA, the CDR3 is TGTGCCAGCATAGCATACCCTCGAGTAACAGATACGCAGTATTTT.

This clonotype came up many times. The chain has TRBV12-3 or TRBV12-4 and TRBJ2-3, with D possibly TRBD1 on 6 matching bases. Deletions cut 6 bases from V and 6 bases from J, with 16 bases between. This CDR3 is 14 amino acids long. The DNA for the CDR3 is TGTGCCAGCAGCGGCTCTCACAGGGTTGATACGCAGTATTTT. Its protein product is CASSGSHRVDTQYF.

This clonotype was observed a few times. The chain employs TRBV9 and TRBJ2-2; 7 nucleotides match TRBD2. The V gene end was trimmed by 4 bases and the J gene end by 7 bases; junction bases not matched to a gene: 7. The CDR3 loop spans 14 amino acids. Germline CDR1 and CDR2: SGDLS and YYNGEE. CDR3 sequence reads: CASSSRLAGGELFF. In DNA form, the CDR3 reads TGTGCCAGCAGCTCCAGACTAGCAGGCGGGGAGCTGTTTTTT.

This clonotype was detected only a few times. The V and J genes are TRBV28 and TRBJ2-7; maybe TRBD1 (6 bases). The germline V gene has CDR1 MDHEN and CDR2 SYDVKM. Trimming stripped 1 base from V and 1 base from J, with 14 bases between. This CDR3 has 16 residues. The CDR3 bases are TGTGCCAGCAGTTTATTACAGGGATCCGGATCCTACGAGCAGTACTTC. It is translated as CASSLLQGSGSYEQYF.

This clonotype was detected only a few times. The CDR3 DNA follows: TGTGCCAGCACGCCCTCAGAATACCAATACAACACCGGGGAGCTGTTTTTT. Residues: CASTPSEYQYNTGELFF. The chain combines TRBV6-5 with TRBJ2-2, with D unresolved. Germline CDR1 MNHEY, CDR2 SVGAGI. The ends were cut back, 7 bases at V and 2 bases at J, with 20 bases in the middle. The length of the CDR3 is 17 residues.

Only a few counts were recorded for this clonotype. The chain links TRBV7-2 to TRBJ2-6; D is undetermined. V dropped 3 bases and J dropped 1 base, with 22 bases sitting between them. This CDR3 has 20 amino acids. Germline-derived CDR1 and CDR2 are SGHTA and FQGNSA. The CDR3 coding sequence is TGTGCCAGCAGCTTGTCCCTGTGGGGATCCGAACCTTCTGGGGCCAACGTCCTGACTTTC. Its translation: CASSLSLWGSEPSGANVLTF.

This clonotype was recorded a few times. The chain couples TRBV2 to TRBJ1-5; D possibly corresponds to TRBD1 (5 bases). Germline V gene data show CDR1 as SNHLY and CDR2 as FYNNEI. Trimming pared 7 bases from V and 7 bases from J, leaving 14 bases between. The CDR3 totals 13 residues. The CDR3 DNA sequence: TGTGCCAGCAACCAGGGCCTCGGACAGCCCCAGCATTTT. It specifies CASNQGLGQPQHF.

This chain links TRBV5-1 with TRBJ1-4; D might be TRBD1 (6 bases). The length of the CDR3 is 17 residues. Trimming shortened V by 0 bases and J by 5 bases, and 17 bases separated the two germline ends. Germline V CDR1 and CDR2: SGHRS, YFSETQ. The CDR3 loop is CASSLAGGLGGNEKLFF. For the CDR3, the DNA is TGCGCCAGCAGCTTGGCTGGGGGGCTTGGAGGAAATGAAAAACTGTTTTTT.

The chain employs TRBV20-1 and TRBJ2-7, with D perhaps assigned TRBD1 or TRBD2 (7 bases each). CDR1 and CDR2 from the germline V gene are DFQATT and SNEGSKA (reference sequence). Between the trimmed V and J ends, which lost 7 bases and 3 bases, there was a span of 16 bases. The CDR3 is 13 amino acids. CDR3 nucleotides: TGCAGTGTCAGGGGGAGGGACTACTACGAGCAGTACTTC. Amino acid sequence: CSVRGRDYYEQYF.

The CDR3 protein is CASSSSPILNSPLHF. Here the CDR3 DNA reads TGTGCCAGCAGCTCATCCCCAATTCTTAATTCACCCCTCCACTTT. V gene TRBV7-2 combines with J gene TRBJ1-6; the D is unclear. Germline CDR1 reads SGHTA; CDR2 reads FQGNSA. The CDR3 totals 15 residues. V was cut by 4 bases and J by 6 bases, with 13 bases left in between.

Only a few counts were recorded for this clonotype. This chain joins TRBV4-1 and TRBJ1-2; D is ambiguous. CDR3 length: 13 residues. V was clipped by 3 bases and J by 3 bases, with 8 bases between them. Germline V lookup: CDR1 MGHRA, CDR2 YSYEKL. CDR3 protein: CASSQRLYYGYTF. DNA for the CDR3: TGCGCCAGCAGCCAGCGATTATACTATGGCTACACCTTC.

This clonotype turned up a few times. The CDR3 spells CSAKTSGTSTDTQYF. The CDR3 region has the DNA TGCAGTGCTAAGACTAGCGGGACGAGCACAGATACGCAGTATTTT. The rearrangement uses TRBV20-1 and TRBJ2-3; 11 nucleotides agree with TRBD2. Unmatched junction bases numbered 3, after V lost 4 bases and J lost 0 bases. CDR1 DFQATT and CDR2 SNEGSKA come from the germline V gene (reference sequence). This CDR3 region has 15 residues.

This clonotype was recorded many times. The chain has TRBV29-1 and TRBJ1-1, with 10 bases fitting TRBD1. V was pared by 6 bases and J by 6 bases, with 4 bases of the junction left unmatched. The CDR3 contains 12 residues. Per the germline V gene, CDR1 is SQVTM and CDR2 is ANQGSEA. CDR3 nucleotides: TGCAGCGTCCCCGGGACAGGGGCTGAAGCTTTCTTT. It encodes CSVPGTGAEAFF. Combining the CDR3 with reference TRBV29-1 and TRBJ1-1 gives the whole variable domain SAVISQKPSRDICQRGTSLTIQCQVDSQVTMMFWYRQQPGQSLTLIATANQGSEATYESGFVIDKFPISRPNLTFSTLTVSNMSPEDSSIYLCSVPGTGAEAFFGQGTRLTVV.

In this sample, this clonotype turned up many times. The chain has TRBV4-3 and TRBJ1-5; D unresolved. Germline V gene data show CDR1 as LGHNA and CDR2 as YSLEER. V gave up 0 bases and J gave up 0 bases, with 3 bases separating them. The CDR3 loop spans 14 amino acids. Written as DNA, the CDR3 is TGCGCCAGCAGCCAAGAAAATAGCAATCAGCCCCAGCATTTT. Its protein product is CASSQENSNQPQHF.